Below are 13 T cell receptor beta chains sequenced from a single sample in a study of T cells in Graves' hyperthyroidism and ophthalmopathy. TCR beta CDR3 regions were amplified from RNA transcripts. TCR CDR3 underwent first-round RT-PCR with the HTBI primer set. TCRdb re-analysed the multiplex PCR reads in MiXCR, keeping a single row per CDR3 protein. This table has roughly 400,000 distinct CDR3 sequences, 11% to 15% appearing once. Sequenced: blood. The source of these receptors is a man between 50 and 59 years old with Graves' ophthalmopathy.

This clonotype showed up many times. The rearrangement uses TRBV3-1 and TRBJ2-3; possibly TRBD2 for D (5 bases). Per germline, CDR1 LGHDT and CDR2 YNNKEL (reference sequence). V was trimmed by 4 bases and J by 5 bases, leaving 10 bases between them. The CDR3 runs 13 residues. The CDR3 DNA reads as TGTGCCAGCAGCCCCAGGACTGGAGATACGCAGTATTTT. Translation: CASSPRTGDTQYF.

This clonotype was seen many times. The V call is TRBV29-1, the J call TRBJ2-7, with D perhaps being TRBD1 or TRBD2 (6 bases each). The V end lost 3 bases, the J end lost 4 bases, and 13 bases lay between the germline ends. Germline CDR1 SQVTM, CDR2 ANQGSEA. CDR3 length equals 13 residues. The DNA for the CDR3 is TGCAGCGTTGAGGGCCTAGGGGGGTACGAGCAGTACTTC. Protein: CSVEGLGGYEQYF.

This clonotype was seen many times. V gene TRBV20-1 combines with J gene TRBJ2-1; 12 nucleotides align to TRBD2. J lost 9 bases, V lost 7 bases, and 10 bases had no gene match. The CDR3 has 14 residues. Germline values: CDR1 DFQATT, CDR2 SNEGSKA (reference sequence). The CDR3, as DNA: TGCAGTGTTTTGGCTAGCGGGAGGGTGAGTGAGCAGTTCTTC. Protein product: CSVLASGRVSEQFF.

The table lists this clonotype with many counts. The gene calls are TRBV30 and TRBJ1-3; D is possibly TRBD1 (6 bases). Germline loops: CDR1 GTSNPN, CDR2 SVGIG (reference sequence). Trimming removed 4 bases at V and 0 bases at J, with 7 bases between. This CDR3 is built from 13 residues. The CDR3 DNA reads as TGTGCCTGGAACAGGGACTCTGGAAACACCATATATTTT. Translating it yields CAWNRDSGNTIYF.

This clonotype was observed many times. The genes are TRBV28 and TRBJ2-1, with D perhaps matching TRBD2 (5 bases). The length of the CDR3 is 17 residues. Germline assignment: CDR1 MDHEN and CDR2 SYDVKM. Trimming removed 2 bases at V and 4 bases at J, with 18 bases between. CDR3: CASSLDGLILVYNEQFF. The CDR3 nucleotides read TGTGCCAGCAGTTTAGATGGACTGATTCTCGTTTACAATGAGCAGTTCTTC.

This clonotype was seen many times. The chain's CDR3 is CASSQVRAQETQYF. CDR3 nucleotide sequence: TGTGCCAGCAGCCAAGTACGGGCTCAAGAGACCCAGTACTTC. The chain links TRBV3-1 to TRBJ2-5; no clear D. Germline CDR1 is LGHDT and CDR2 is YNNKEL (reference sequence). The CDR3 is 14 amino acids. V was pared by 1 base and J by 2 bases, with 8 bases between.

Many counts were recorded for this clonotype. V and J are TRBV18 and TRBJ2-7; D uncertain. V was shortened by 3 bases and J by 1 base, with 13 bases between the two germline ends. The CDR3 has 15 amino acids. Per the germline V gene, CDR1 is KGHSH and CDR2 is LQKENI. CDR3 bases: TGTGCCAGCTCACCGAATAAGTTCCATTCCTACGAGCAGTACTTC. Protein product: CASSPNKFHSYEQYF.

The table lists this clonotype with many counts. V gene TRBV7-9 combines with J gene TRBJ2-1; TRBD2 aligns across 7 bases. Losses at the gene ends were 5 bases for V and 2 bases for J; bases not matched to a gene: 9. The germline gives CDR1 SEHNR, CDR2 FQNEAQ (reference sequence). The CDR3 has 16 amino acids. The CDR3 DNA sequence: TGTGCCAGCAGCCCCGAAGGAGGGAGGGCCTACAATGAGCAGTTCTTC. As protein: CASSPEGGRAYNEQFF.

This clonotype was recorded at least ten times. The chain couples TRBV7-9 to TRBJ2-7; perhaps TRBD1 as D (6 bases). The germline V gene has CDR1 SEHNR and CDR2 FQNEAQ (reference sequence). With 6 bases removed from V and 0 bases from J, the gap between germline ends came to 15 bases. This CDR3 is built from 15 residues. The CDR3 here is CASSRTGIRSYEQYF. For the CDR3, the DNA is TGTGCCAGCAGTAGAACAGGGATTCGCTCCTACGAGCAGTACTTC.

The rearrangement uses TRBV5-1 and TRBJ1-1, with TRBD1 matching over 8 bases. With V trimmed by 4 bases and J by 1 base, 9 bases remained unmatched. The CDR3 extends over 16 amino acids. CDR1 and CDR2 (germline): SGHRS, YFSETQ. CDR3: CASSLGDTGGNTEAFF. CDR3 in DNA: TGCGCCAGCAGCCTGGGGGACACAGGGGGGAACACTGAAGCTTTCTTT.

This clonotype was seen ten or more times. This chain joins TRBV28 and TRBJ2-7, with D unclear. Germline assignment: CDR1 MDHEN and CDR2 SYDVKM. CDR3 length: 14 amino acids. Between the trimmed V and J ends, which lost 2 bases and 1 base, there was a span of 9 bases. The DNA for the CDR3 is TGTGCCAGCAGTTTAATTACATTTTCCTACGAGCAGTACTTC. It yields the protein CASSLITFSYEQYF.

This clonotype has only a few counts. The chain uses TRBV18 and TRBJ2-7, with TRBD2 matching over 11 bases. This CDR3 contains 15 residues. CDR1 and CDR2 (germline): KGHSH, LQKENI. The ends lost 1 base at V and 4 bases at J; junction bases unmatched: 3. The CDR3 DNA reads as TGTGCCAGCTCACCACTACTAGCGGGAGAGTACGAGCAGTACTTC. Translating gives CASSPLLAGEYEQYF.

CDR3 sequence (DNA): TGTGCCAGCAGTACGCCTAGCGGACAGTTCTTC. It is translated as CASSTPSGQFF. This chain uses TRBV12-3 or TRBV12-4 with TRBJ2-1; TRBD2 matches at 7 bases. This CDR3 is 11 amino acids long. J was trimmed by 13 bases and V by 5 bases; bases with no gene match: 5.